These 28 T cell receptor beta chains came from one sample sequenced in a study of shared clonotypes between healthy human individuals. This table comes from immunoSEQ multiplex PCR, and its TCRdb copy is limited to in-frame clones, with some not included. In the table there are hundreds of thousands of clones, more than 85% of which are singletons. Naive CD8 cells were CD45RO-negative, positively selected for CCR7, excluding terminally differentiated effector memory CD45RA+ cells. Sample: naive CD8+ T cells sorted from blood. The source of these receptors is a young man in good health.

This chain joins TRBV7-9 and TRBJ2-7; 8 bases agree with TRBD1. The V segment lost 1 base and the J segment 3 bases; nucleotides outside the gene matches: 5. The CDR3 consists of 15 residues. CDR1 is SEHNR, CDR2 FQNEAQ, per germline (reference sequence). CDR3 nucleotides: TGTGCCAGCAGCTTAGAACGACAGGGGTTCTACGAGCAGTACTTC. Translated, it gives CASSLERQGFYEQYF. Supplemented by reference TRBV7-9 and TRBJ2-7, the full variable domain reads DTGVSQNPRHKITKRGQNVTFRCDPISEHNRLYWYRQTLGQGPEFLTYFQNEAQLEKSRLLSDRFSAERPKGSFSTLEIQRTEQGDSAMYLCASSLERQGFYEQYFGPGTRLTVT.

V is TRBV9 and J is TRBJ2-3; TRBD2 agrees at 8 bases. The CDR3 is 19 amino acids. The J segment lost 7 bases and the V segment lost 4 bases, leaving 23 bases of the junction unmatched. Germline CDR1 SGDLS, CDR2 YYNGEE. The CDR3 DNA follows: TGTGCCAGCAGCTCCCGCTCCTCCGCCGGACTAGCAGAAATACATACGCAGTATTTT. Translation: CASSSRSSAGLAEIHTQYF.

The chain recombines TRBV27 with TRBJ2-1; 9 nucleotides agree with TRBD1. CDR1 and CDR2 (germline): MNHEY, SMNVEV (reference sequence). CDR3 size: 17 residues. Germline trimming cut 8 bases from V and 7 bases from J; bases unmatched to any gene: 18. The DNA of the CDR3 is TGTGCCAGCCGGCCCCTTTGGGGGACAGGGCCAGGGAATGAGCAGTTCTTC. This codes for CASRPLWGTGPGNEQFF.

This clone was detected once. V usage is TRBV7-2 and J usage is TRBJ1-1; D unresolved. This CDR3 comprises 12 residues. V lost 3 bases to trimming and J lost 3 bases, with 5 bases between them. CDR1 is SGHTA and CDR2 is FQGNSA in the germline V gene. The CDR3 is CASSFWDTEAFF. In nucleotides, the CDR3 is TGTGCCAGCAGCTTCTGGGACACTGAAGCTTTCTTT.

This chain links TRBV27 with TRBJ2-7, with D unresolved. CDR3 length equals 12 residues. The V gene lost 5 bases and the J gene lost 6 bases, with 11 bases spanning the gap. The V gene's germline CDR1 is MNHEY and CDR2 SMNVEV (reference sequence). CDR3 region: CASSPDSLEQYF. The CDR3 DNA is TGTGCCAGCAGTCCCGATTCTCTCGAGCAGTACTTC.

This clone appeared a few times. The chain employs TRBV27 and TRBJ2-7, with 9 bases matching TRBD1. This CDR3 has 15 residues. From germline, CDR1 is MNHEY and CDR2 SMNVEV (reference sequence). The trim removed 5 bases at V and 2 bases at J, leaving 7 bases unmatched. In DNA, the CDR3 is TGTGCCAGCAGTCCCACCCGGACAGGGGCCTACGAGCAGTACTTC. Its translation is CASSPTRTGAYEQYF.

This clone was counted a few times. The sample carries other DNA sequences with the same CDR3. This chain joins TRBV28 and TRBJ2-7; unclear D gene. CDR1 and CDR2 (germline): MDHEN, SYDVKM. V was clipped by 4 bases and J by 2 bases, with 3 bases between them. The CDR3 extends over 11 amino acids. CDR3 sequence reads: CASSWAYEQYF. The CDR3 DNA is TGTGCCAGCAGTTGGGCCTACGAGCAGTACTTC.

In this sample, this clone turned up once. This chain connects TRBV6-1 to TRBJ1-5; no definite D call. V was trimmed by 5 bases and J by 3 bases, leaving 14 bases between them. CDR1 and CDR2 from the germline V gene are MNHNS and SASEGT. CDR3 size: 15 residues. The CDR3: CASSRMPGSNQPQHF. In nucleotides, the CDR3 is TGTGCCAGCAGTAGAATGCCAGGTTCCAATCAGCCCCAGCATTTT.

The chain is built from TRBV10-3 and TRBJ2-7, with 10 bases matching TRBD1. The CDR3 loop spans 15 amino acids. V dropped 2 bases and J dropped 2; count of bases not matched to a gene: 3. Germline V gene lookup returns CDR1 ENHRY and CDR2 SYGVKD. CDR3: CAISEAGQGPYEQYF. CDR3 sequence (DNA): TGTGCCATCAGTGAGGCGGGACAGGGGCCCTACGAGCAGTACTTC.

The rearrangement uses TRBV7-3 and TRBJ2-1; D unclear. Per the germline V gene, CDR1 is SGHTA and CDR2 is FQGTGA. This CDR3 region has 14 residues. Deletions cut 5 bases from V and 6 bases from J, with 14 bases between. CDR3 in DNA: TGTGCCAGCAGCACCGTTGGGCGCGGCAATGAGCAGTTCTTC. It specifies CASSTVGRGNEQFF.

This clone was found many times. In the same sample, other DNA sequences code for this CDR3. V and J are TRBV2 and TRBJ2-1; no clear D. The germline CDR1 and CDR2 sequences are SNHLY and FYNNEI. The CDR3 runs 13 residues. Trimming left V 6 bases short and J 4 bases short, with 10 bases between. The CDR3 reads CASSVIAYNEQFF. The CDR3 region has the DNA TGTGCCAGCAGCGTTATAGCATACAATGAGCAGTTCTTC.

To note about this clone: An end of the junction differs from the germline gene, which may be a read error. J is TRBJ2-7 and V is TRBV27; D not resolved. In germline, CDR1 is MNHEY, CDR2 SMNVEV (reference sequence). The length of the CDR3 is 15 residues. The CDR3 coding sequence is TGTGCCAGCAGTCTCAAGACTTTGGGCTCCCACGAGCAGTACTTC. This gives the protein CASSLKTLGSHEQYF.

The chain combines TRBV5-1 with TRBJ2-1; 7 bases are shared with TRBD2. Germline V gives CDR1 SGHRS, CDR2 YFSETQ. Trimming took 2 bases from V and 5 from J; bases not matched to a gene: 4. This CDR3 comprises 14 residues. In DNA, the CDR3 is TGCGCCAGCAGCTTACCTAGCGGCAACAATGAGCAGTTCTTC. It encodes CASSLPSGNNEQFF. Full variable domain (missing parts from reference TRBV5-1 and TRBJ2-1): KAGVTQTPRYLIKTRGQQVTLSCSPISGHRSVSWYQQTPGQGLQFLFEYFSETQRNKGNFPGRFSGRQFSNSRSEMNVSTLELGDSALYLCASSLPSGNNEQFFGPGTRLTVL.

In this sample, this clone turned up once. The V call is TRBV7-2, the J call TRBJ1-5; 7 bases are shared with TRBD1. V gave up 1 base and J gave up 1 base; unmatched junction bases: 4. Germline V gene sequence: CDR1 SGHTA, CDR2 FQGNSA. This CDR3 spans 16 amino acids. The CDR3 DNA sequence: TGTGCCAGCAGCTTAGAACCACAGGGGAGCAATCAGCCCCAGCATTTT. This encodes CASSLEPQGSNQPQHF.

V and J are TRBV5-5 and TRBJ1-2; D may be TRBD1 (5 bases). The V gene lost 2 bases and the J gene lost 5 bases, with 22 bases spanning the gap. Germline assignment: CDR1 SGHKS and CDR2 YYEKEE (reference sequence). The CDR3 length is 17 residues. This CDR3 is CASSLLWTLGPEYGYTF. In DNA, the CDR3 is TGTGCCAGCAGCTTACTTTGGACCTTGGGACCGGAGTATGGCTACACCTTC.

This chain links TRBV10-2 with TRBJ2-7; TRBD2 aligns across 9 bases. The V and J ends lost 3 bases and 7 bases, in that order; junction bases with no gene match: 10. This CDR3 is built from 15 residues. Germline V gene sequence: CDR1 WSHSY, CDR2 SAAADI. The CDR3 spells CASSDSAGGFHEQYF. The CDR3 nucleotides read TGCGCCAGCAGTGATTCGGCGGGAGGGTTTCATGAGCAGTACTTC.

The chain uses TRBV5-6 and TRBJ1-1; D not resolved. Trimming shortened V by 1 base and J by 5 bases, and 15 bases separated the two germline ends. The CDR3 runs 15 residues. From germline, CDR1 is SGHDT and CDR2 YYEEEE. CDR3 region: CASSLPVGERTEAFF. The DNA for the CDR3 is TGTGCCAGCAGCTTGCCGGTCGGAGAACGTACTGAAGCTTTCTTT. The entire variable domain, with the rest obtained from reference TRBV5-6 and TRBJ1-1, is as follows: DAGVTQSPTHLIKTRGQQVTLRCSPKSGHDTVSWYQQALGQGPQFIFQYYEEEERQRGNFPDRFSGHQFPNYSSELNVNALLLGDSALYLCASSLPVGERTEAFFGQGTRLTVV.

The V and J genes are TRBV5-1 and TRBJ2-2; possibly TRBD1 for D (6 bases). V shed 0 bases and J shed 5 bases, with 11 bases lying between them. The germline CDR1 and CDR2 sequences are SGHRS and YFSETQ. This CDR3 is built from 15 residues. CDR3 DNA sequence: TGCGCCAGCAGCTTGGGAAACAGGGAAACCGGGGAGCTGTTTTTT. Translation: CASSLGNRETGELFF.

The gene calls are TRBV5-1 and TRBJ2-7, with TRBD2 identical over 11 bases. From germline, CDR1 is SGHRS and CDR2 YFSETQ. This CDR3 spans 17 amino acids. V lost 0 bases to trimming and J lost 1 base; unmatched junction nucleotides: 6. This CDR3 reads CASSLGTSGSGSYEQYF. The CDR3 region has the DNA TGCGCCAGCAGCTTGGGTACTAGCGGGAGTGGGTCCTACGAGCAGTACTTC.

The V call is TRBV6-5, the J call TRBJ1-5, with TRBD1 matching over 7 bases. The CDR3 has 15 amino acids. CDR1 MNHEY and CDR2 SVGAGI come from the germline V gene. V lost 6 bases to trimming and J lost 1 base; unmatched junction nucleotides: 6. CDR3 in amino acids: CASRPRGGSNQPQHF. The CDR3 DNA follows: TGTGCCAGCAGGCCTCGAGGGGGCAGCAATCAGCCCCAGCATTTT.

In DNA form, the CDR3 reads TGTGCCACCAGCAGCTCTAGGTCTGTTTACGAGCAGTACTTC. Its protein product is CATSSSRSVYEQYF. This chain connects TRBV15 to TRBJ2-7; D remains unclear. The CDR3 covers 14 residues. Looked up from germline, CDR1 is LNHNV and CDR2 is YYDKDF (reference sequence). Trimming shortened V by 3 bases and J by 4 bases, and 13 bases separated the two germline ends.

The V gene is TRBV6-5, the J gene TRBJ1-2; D is unresolved. Germline CDR1 reads MNHEY; CDR2 reads SVGAGI. V was pared by 0 bases and J by 6 bases, with 17 bases between. This CDR3 region has 16 residues. CDR3 DNA sequence: TGTGCCAGCAGTTACTCGATGGCGGTCCCAGCACATGGCTACACCTTC. Its protein is CASSYSMAVPAHGYTF.

The CDR3 DNA sequence: TGCGCCAGCAGCTTGGAGGGAGTTTGGAACACTGAAGCTTTCTTT. Translation: CASSLEGVWNTEAFF. This chain joins TRBV5-1 and TRBJ1-1; D call uncertain. This CDR3 contains 15 residues. The germline V gene has CDR1 SGHRS and CDR2 YFSETQ. Between the trimmed V and J ends, which lost 0 bases and 1 base, there was a span of 10 bases.

This chain connects TRBV6-5 to TRBJ2-1; 8 bases match TRBD2. Losses at the gene ends were 4 bases for V and 6 bases for J; bases not matched to a gene: 8. Germline V gene data show CDR1 as MNHEY and CDR2 as SVGAGI. This CDR3 has 15 residues. The CDR3 here is CASSLGLDISNEQFF. DNA for the CDR3: TGTGCCAGCAGTTTGGGACTAGATATTAGCAATGAGCAGTTCTTC.

The chain carries TRBV5-6 and TRBJ1-1, with D unresolved. The germline V gene has CDR1 SGHDT and CDR2 YYEEEE. The germline V and J ends were trimmed by 3 bases and 1 base, with 7 bases remaining between them. The CDR3 has 13 residues. This chain's CDR3 is CASSSLRNTEAFF. Written as DNA, the CDR3 is TGTGCCAGCAGCTCGCTTCGGAACACTGAAGCTTTCTTT.

V and J are TRBV28 and TRBJ2-5; 8 nucleotides agree with TRBD1. Germline V CDR1 and CDR2: MDHEN, SYDVKM. J was trimmed by 5 bases and V by 3 bases; bases with no gene match: 20. The CDR3 has 19 amino acids. In DNA, the CDR3 is TGTGCCAGCAGTTTTAGGCCCCCCTGGGCAGGGGGCGGGGAGGAGACCCAGTACTTC. Protein: CASSFRPPWAGGGEETQYF.

This chain uses TRBV6-1 with TRBJ1-5; maybe TRBD1 (6 bases). The ends were cut back, 2 bases at V and 2 bases at J, with 10 bases in the middle. There are 15 residues in the CDR3. Germline CDR1 MNHNS, CDR2 SASEGT. CDR3 residues: CASSEYPGGNQPQHF. The CDR3 nucleotides are TGTGCCAGCAGTGAATATCCAGGGGGCAATCAGCCCCAGCATTTT.

Points on this clone: Other DNA sequences from this sample encode an identical CDR3 as well. The chain recombines TRBV6-5 with TRBJ1-1; no clear D gene. CDR3 length: 11 residues. In germline, CDR1 is MNHEY, CDR2 SVGAGI. Trimming removed 6 bases at V and 7 bases at J, with 9 bases between. The CDR3 nucleotides read TGTGCCAGCAGGGTCGGCAGTGAAGCTTTCTTT. It is translated as CASRVGSEAFF.